Listed below are T cell receptor beta chains from one sample, sequenced in a study of blood T cells in healthy people across ages. TCRdb re-called the 5' RACE reads with MiXCR, one entry per CDR3 protein. In the table there are approximately 810,000 distinct CDR3 sequences, less than 35% of which are singletons. Sequencing was performed on blood. These receptors were obtained from a woman at least 80 years old in good health. Both conserved end residues are part of each CDR3. D genes are given only for firm matches. Some rows have no size entry. The others give once, few or many, or a class for an expanded clone.

j_gene,d_gene,v_gene,abundance,CDR3aa,CDR3nt
TRBJ2-3,TRBD2,TRBV7-9,NA,CASNPMTSGGFDTQYF,TGTGCCAGCAATCCTATGACTAGCGGGGGGTTCGATACGCAGTATTTT
TRBJ1-1,TRBD1,TRBV7-8,NA,CASSFAGQGNTEAFF,TGTGCCAGCAGCTTTGCGGGACAGGGGAACACTGAAGCTTTCTTT
TRBJ1-4,NA,TRBV7-2,NA,CASSSGIEKLFF,TGTGCCAGCAGCTCAGGGATTGAAAAACTGTTTTTT
TRBJ2-1,TRBD2,TRBV29-1,NA,CSVAPSSGTNNEQFF,TGCAGCGTTGCGCCCTCCAGCGGGACCAACAATGAGCAGTTCTTC
TRBJ2-5,TRBD2,TRBV7-9,many,CASTPGGGTSQETQYF,TGTGCCAGCACCCCTGGGGGGGGAACCTCACAAGAGACCCAGTACTTC
TRBJ2-6,NA,TRBV7-2,NA,CASRPQRLSGANVLTF,TGTGCCAGCAGGCCACAGAGACTCTCTGGGGCCAACGTCCTGACTTTC
TRBJ2-5,NA,TRBV20-1,many,CSARDSRSETQYF,TGCAGTGCTAGAGATAGCCGCTCAGAGACCCAGTACTTC
TRBJ1-2,NA,TRBV5-6,many,CASNTFRGFYGGYTF,TGTGCCAGCAACACATTTAGAGGATTTTACGGAGGCTACACCTTC
TRBJ2-1,TRBD1,TRBV5-1,few,CASSTGQVGFDEQFF,TGCGCCAGCAGCACGGGACAGGTGGGGTTCGATGAGCAGTTCTTC
TRBJ1-5,NA,TRBV27,NA,CASSSSTGNQPQHF,TGTGCCAGCAGTTCCTCGACAGGTAATCAGCCCCAGCATTTT
TRBJ1-2,NA,TRBV9,NA,CASSLIPSHSNYGYTF,TGTGCCAGCAGCCTCATCCCCAGCCACTCTAACTATGGCTACACCTTC
TRBJ1-1,NA,TRBV7-8,NA,CASSPQQENTEAFF,TGTGCCAGCAGCCCACAACAGGAGAACACTGAAGCTTTCTTT
TRBJ2-3,TRBD2,TRBV28,NA,CASTSPGGLEYF,TGTGCCAGCACCTCCCCGGGGGGGCTCGAGTATTTT
TRBJ1-5,NA,TRBV9,many,CASSVDPTGNQPQHF,TGTGCCAGCAGCGTAGATCCGACAGGTAATCAGCCCCAGCATTTT
TRBJ1-2,NA,TRBV6-2/TRBV6-3,many,CASSYLMDTKGGYTF,TGTGCCAGCAGTTACCTTATGGACACCAAAGGAGGCTACACCTTC
TRBJ1-5,NA,TRBV30,NA,CAWSVLPHQPQHF,TGTGCCTGGAGTGTACTACCCCATCAGCCCCAGCATTTT
TRBJ2-5,NA,TRBV12-3/TRBV12-4,many,CASSFSGIHQETQYF,TGTGCCAGCAGTTTCTCAGGGATCCACCAAGAGACCCAGTACTTC
TRBJ1-1,TRBD1,TRBV15,NA,CATSRTLQGAFLNTEAFF,TGTGCCACCAGCAGAACCCTGCAGGGGGCTTTTTTGAACACTGAAGCTTTCTTT
TRBJ1-4,NA,TRBV5-1,few,CASSLVPGSDEKLFF,TGCGCCAGCAGCTTGGTTCCCGGGAGCGATGAAAAACTGTTTTTT
TRBJ2-5,NA,TRBV7-9,once,CASSFGRQSGGTQYF,TGTGCCAGCAGTTTCGGACGGCAGTCCGGGGGGACCCAGTACTTC
TRBJ1-1,TRBD1,TRBV12-3/TRBV12-4,many,CASSPGTGDANTEAFF,TGTGCCAGCAGTCCTGGGACAGGAGATGCGAACACTGAAGCTTTCTTT
TRBJ2-3,NA,TRBV6-2/TRBV6-3,many,CASSYSGVRTDTQYF,TGTGCCAGCAGTTACTCAGGGGTCCGCACAGATACGCAGTATTTT
TRBJ2-1,TRBD2,TRBV7-9,many,CASSSPGTRRFVEQFF,TGTGCCAGCAGCTCTCCCGGGACTAGGAGGTTTGTTGAGCAGTTCTTC
TRBJ2-3,TRBD2,TRBV7-2,many,CASSLVLAGVGDTQYF,TGTGCCAGCAGCTTAGTGTTAGCGGGGGTAGGAGATACGCAGTATTTT
TRBJ1-2,TRBD1,TRBV7-2,NA,CASSSGQGKGYTF,TGTGCCAGCAGCTCCGGACAGGGGAAGGGCTACACCTTC
TRBJ2-1,NA,TRBV6-4,many,CASSEKGGSGNEQFF,TGTGCCAGCAGCGAGAAGGGGGGGTCGGGCAATGAGCAGTTCTTC
TRBJ2-7,TRBD2,TRBV18,few,CASSPPRGGLVYEQYF,TGTGCCAGCTCACCACCTCGGGGGGGCTTAGTGTACGAGCAGTACTTC
TRBJ2-1,NA,TRBV6-1,NA,CASRARTSSYNEQFF,TGTGCCAGCAGGGCAAGGACAAGCTCCTACAATGAGCAGTTCTTC
TRBJ1-1,TRBD1,TRBV27,many,CASSTRQGGDTEAFF,TGTGCCAGCAGTACCAGACAGGGAGGGGACACTGAAGCTTTCTTT
TRBJ1-1,NA,TRBV4-2,many,CASSQVPGNTEAFF,TGTGCCAGCAGCCAAGTTCCGGGAAACACTGAAGCTTTCTTT
TRBJ2-6,TRBD1,TRBV3-1,NA,CASTTGQGFFGANVRTF,TGTGCCAGCACAACGGGACAGGGTTTTTTCGGGGCCAACGTCCGGACTTTC
TRBJ2-5,NA,TRBV4-2,many,CASSQDPGGETQYF,TGTGCCAGCAGCCAAGATCCGGGTGGAGAGACCCAGTACTTC
TRBJ2-5,TRBD1,TRBV5-4,many,CASTSGTGGQETQYF,TGTGCCAGCACCTCCGGGACAGGGGGACAAGAGACCCAGTACTTC
TRBJ1-2,NA,TRBV7-9,few,CASSPSGGSYGYTF,TGTGCCAGCAGCCCGAGTGGGGGCAGCTATGGCTACACCTTC
TRBJ2-1,NA,TRBV7-2,many,CASSLDGLNEQFF,TGTGCCAGCAGCTTAGACGGACTCAATGAGCAGTTCTTC
TRBJ2-1,TRBD1,TRBV7-9,NA,CASSYGDREQEAQFF,TGTGCCAGCAGCTACGGGGACAGGGAACAAGAGGCCCAGTTCTTC
TRBJ2-3,NA,TRBV13,few,CASSFYYLYRDQSTDTQYF,TGTGCCAGCAGCTTCTACTACTTATACCGGGACCAGAGCACAGATACGCAGTATTTT
TRBJ2-3,NA,TRBV12-3/TRBV12-4,NA,CASIPSAVYTDTQYF,TGTGCCAGCATCCCCTCGGCGGTGTATACAGATACGCAGTATTTT
TRBJ2-3,NA,TRBV9,many,CASSVQAGYRRDTQYF,TGTGCCAGCAGCGTTCAAGCAGGGTATAGACGAGATACGCAGTATTTT
TRBJ2-7,NA,TRBV14,few,CASSQAGLYNEQYF,TGTGCCAGCAGCCAAGCAGGGTTATACAATGAGCAGTACTTC
TRBJ2-1,TRBD1,TRBV10-3,once,CAIRTGTEQFF,TGTGCCATCAGGACAGGGACTGAGCAGTTCTTC
TRBJ1-1,NA,TRBV5-1,NA,CASKLGHANTEAFF,TGCGCCAGCAAGCTTGGACACGCGAACACTGAAGCTTTCTTT
TRBJ2-4,TRBD1,TRBV4-3,many,CASSQDPPTGNGDIQYF,TGCGCCAGCAGCCAAGATCCCCCGACAGGGAATGGTGACATTCAGTACTTC
TRBJ1-2,NA,TRBV6-2/TRBV6-3,many,CASSIEFNYGYTF,TGTGCCAGCAGCATCGAATTTAACTATGGCTACACCTTC
TRBJ1-2,NA,TRBV7-2,many,CASSLFTHLDGYTF,TGTGCCAGCAGCTTATTCACCCACCTTGACGGCTACACCTTC
TRBJ2-5,NA,TRBV6-2/TRBV6-3,few,CASSTLSGYMPPQYF,TGTGCCAGCAGCACGTTGTCAGGATATATGCCCCCGCAGTACTTC
TRBJ2-5,NA,TRBV7-2,many,CASSLGVAETQYF,TGTGCCAGCAGCTTAGGTGTCGCGGAGACCCAGTACTTC
TRBJ2-3,NA,TRBV6-2/TRBV6-3,NA,CASSYVAGSTDTQYF,TGTGCCAGCAGTTACGTGGCGGGGAGCACAGATACGCAGTATTTT
TRBJ2-4,NA,TRBV7-2,many,CASSLAGRRLAKNIQYF,TGTGCCAGCAGCTTAGCCGGCAGGAGATTAGCCAAAAACATTCAGTACTTC
TRBJ2-1,NA,TRBV5-1,many,CASSSLGVLPGRSSYNEQFF,TGCGCCAGCAGCTCACTTGGAGTACTTCCGGGACGGAGCTCCTACAATGAGCAGTTCTTC
TRBJ2-5,NA,TRBV29-1,NA,CSVENGEQETQYF,TGCAGCGTTGAGAACGGAGAACAAGAGACCCAGTACTTC
TRBJ1-1,NA,TRBV6-5,NA,CASSYRAQTTEAFF,TGTGCCAGCAGTTACCGGGCGCAGACCACTGAAGCTTTCTTT
TRBJ2-1,NA,TRBV28,NA,CASSLNFNEQFF,TGTGCCAGCAGTTTAAACTTTAATGAGCAGTTCTTC
TRBJ2-1,TRBD2,TRBV12-3/TRBV12-4,many,CASSTTSGGVNEQFF,TGTGCCAGCAGCACGACTAGCGGGGGGGTCAATGAGCAGTTCTTC
TRBJ1-2,NA,TRBV25-1,NA,CASSEYGPGHYGYTF,TGTGCCAGCAGTGAATATGGACCGGGACACTATGGCTACACCTTC
TRBJ2-3,NA,TRBV20-1,many,CSGLGGPTDTQYF,TGCAGTGGCCTGGGAGGCCCCACAGATACGCAGTATTTT
TRBJ1-5,TRBD1,TRBV12-3/TRBV12-4,many,CASSLSGGDQPQHF,TGTGCCAGCAGTTTATCAGGGGGCGATCAGCCCCAGCATTTT
TRBJ2-1,NA,TRBV5-6,many,CASSLRVFGDEQFF,TGTGCCAGCAGCTTGAGAGTATTTGGGGATGAGCAGTTCTTC